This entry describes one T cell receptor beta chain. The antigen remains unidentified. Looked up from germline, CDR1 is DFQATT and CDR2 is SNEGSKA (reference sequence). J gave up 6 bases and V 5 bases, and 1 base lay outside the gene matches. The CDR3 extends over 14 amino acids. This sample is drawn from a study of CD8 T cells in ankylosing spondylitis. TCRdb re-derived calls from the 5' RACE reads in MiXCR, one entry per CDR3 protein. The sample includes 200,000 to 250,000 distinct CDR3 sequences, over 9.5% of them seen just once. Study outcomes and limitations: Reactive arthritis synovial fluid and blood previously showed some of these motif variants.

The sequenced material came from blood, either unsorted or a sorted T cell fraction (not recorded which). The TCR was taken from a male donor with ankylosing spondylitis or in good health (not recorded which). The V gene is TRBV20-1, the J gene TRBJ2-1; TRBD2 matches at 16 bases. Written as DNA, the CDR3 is TGCAGTGCTGGGACTAGCGGGGGGGTCAATGAGCAGTTCTTC. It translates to CSAGTSGGVNEQFF.